This TCR beta chain was captured by sequencing in a study of post-analysis software for immune sequencing data. Turning to the study itself: In terms of disease course, relapsing-remitting, secondary progressive and progressive-relapsing multiple sclerosis were included.

Regarding the study as a whole: There were several TRBV segments more frequent in patients than controls, and TRBV5-6, TRBV5-1 and TRBV20-1 were among them. Those with multiple sclerosis, the patient group, showed significantly lower normalized Chao1 diversity than controls. Strong co-clustering by F measure was seen for same-batch samples.

This clonotype was counted only a few times. Antigen unknown. cDNA libraries of TCR beta carried unique molecular identifiers. The source material, about 0.9 to 10 million T cells, gave rise to about 500,000 cDNA molecules. TCRdb reanalysed the PCR reads using MiXCR and keeps one entry per CDR3 protein. The profile covers approximately 570,000 distinct CDR3 sequences, with 40% to 50% appearing a single time and around 1.7% taken by the ten largest. This CDR3 has 16 amino acids. V was shortened by 3 bases and J by 3 bases, with 18 bases between the two germline ends. Germline assignment: CDR1 KGHSH and CDR2 LQKENI.

Sequenced sample: blood. V usage is TRBV18 and J usage is TRBJ2-7; no firm D call. This clonotype was sampled from a girl aged 5-17 years with multiple sclerosis. Here the CDR3 reads CASSPSAGSTFYEQYF. CDR3 nucleotides: TGTGCCAGCTCACCCTCAGCCGGGTCGACCTTCTACGAGCAGTACTTC.